This T cell receptor beta chain emerged from a study of regulatory T cells in long-lasting Graves disease. As to time point: persistent/refractory GD, antithyroid drugs over 5 years with positive TRAb. PBMCs provided the RNA from which the TCR library was made. Graves' disease diagnoses used American Thyroid Association guidelines. Concerning this clonotype itself: Its antigen is unknown.

General study findings and limits: Persistent Graves' disease cases displayed lower TCR diversity than newly diagnosed ones. Persistent patients had a count of shared public clonotypes (under 3,000) that exceeded that of new patients (roughly 1,000).

With iRepertoire HTBI primers and Arm-PCR of CDR3 regions, TCR beta libraries were built. TCRdb called the multiplex PCR reads again in MiXCR, with one record for every CDR3 protein. Of 700,000 or so distinct CDR3 sequences listed, about 30% are singletons. The source was peripheral blood mononuclear cells (PBMCs), collected when the disease was refractory, from a patient treated with antithyroid drugs. The TCR comes from a female donor with Graves disease.

The CDR3 DNA sequence: TGTGCCAGCAGCTTAAGGGACAGTTTGGATCAGCCCCAGCATTTT. It specifies CASSLRDSLDQPQHF. This chain connects TRBV11-2 to TRBJ1-5, with 7 nucleotides matching TRBD1. This CDR3 comprises 15 residues. Per germline, CDR1 SGHAT and CDR2 FQNNGV. With 2 bases clipped from V and 5 bases from J, the junction kept 6 bases outside the gene matches. The full variable domain, rest sourced from reference TRBV11-2 and TRBJ1-5, is EAGVAQSPRYKIIEKRQSVAFWCNPISGHATLYWYQQILGQGPKLLIQFQNNGVVDDSQLPKDRFSAERLKGVDSTLKIQPAKLEDSAVYLCASSLRDSLDQPQHFGDGTRLSIL.